The clone carrying this TCR beta chain was recorded at least ten times. TCRdb ran MiXCR on the 5' RACE reads and lists one entry per CDR3 protein. The repertoire consists of 690,000 or so distinct CDR3 sequences, with approximately 9% occurring once and the leading ten covering around 0.95%. The record originates from a study of identical twins. The ends were cut back, 1 base at V and 9 bases at J, with 7 bases in the middle. The CDR3 length is 12 residues. Per germline, CDR1 SEHNR and CDR2 FQNEAQ (reference sequence). These data are also associated with another study on yellow fever vaccine responses in identical twins.

The specimen was PBMCs. The gene calls are TRBV7-9 and TRBJ2-1; no clear D gene. The TCR sequence derives from a woman aged 18-29 years in good health. The CDR3 region is CASSLVATEQFF. The CDR3 DNA follows: TGTGCCAGCAGCTTAGTTGCCACTGAGCAGTTCTTC.